This TCR beta chain was documented in a study of patients and donors after allogeneic stem cell transplantation. Each CDR3 protein is one row after TCRdb ran MiXCR on the RT-PCR reads. The sample holds 150,000 to 200,000 distinct CDR3 sequences, about 29% seen once. The germline CDR1 and CDR2 sequences are SSHAT and FNYEAQ (reference sequence). There are 14 residues in the CDR3. Notes on this clonotype: Mismatch with germline at one junction end may stem from a read error.

V usage is TRBV7-7 and J usage is TRBJ2-5; 8 nucleotides align to TRBD2. This sequence originates from a human donor who was either an allogeneic HSCT recipient or a stem cell or donor lymphocyte infusion donor (not recorded which). It is not recorded whose cells these are; they may come from a transplant donor. The sample taken for sequencing was blood, either unsorted or a sorted T cell fraction (not recorded which). The CDR3 sequence: CASSLAGLKETQYF. CDR3 bases: TGTGCTAGCAGCTTAGCGGGGCTAAAAGAGACCCAGTACTTC.